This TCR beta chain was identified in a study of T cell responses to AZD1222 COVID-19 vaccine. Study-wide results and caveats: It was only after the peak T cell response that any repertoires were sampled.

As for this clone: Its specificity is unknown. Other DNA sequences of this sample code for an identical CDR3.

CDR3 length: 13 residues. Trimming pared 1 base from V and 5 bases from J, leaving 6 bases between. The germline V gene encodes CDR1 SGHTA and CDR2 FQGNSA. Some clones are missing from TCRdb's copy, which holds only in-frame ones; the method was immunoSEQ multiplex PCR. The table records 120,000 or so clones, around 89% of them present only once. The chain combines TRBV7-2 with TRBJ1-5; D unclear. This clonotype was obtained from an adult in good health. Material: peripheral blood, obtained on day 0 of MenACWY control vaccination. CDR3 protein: CASSLGRDQPQHF. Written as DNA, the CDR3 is TGTGCCAGCAGCTTAGGGCGCGATCAGCCCCAGCATTTT.